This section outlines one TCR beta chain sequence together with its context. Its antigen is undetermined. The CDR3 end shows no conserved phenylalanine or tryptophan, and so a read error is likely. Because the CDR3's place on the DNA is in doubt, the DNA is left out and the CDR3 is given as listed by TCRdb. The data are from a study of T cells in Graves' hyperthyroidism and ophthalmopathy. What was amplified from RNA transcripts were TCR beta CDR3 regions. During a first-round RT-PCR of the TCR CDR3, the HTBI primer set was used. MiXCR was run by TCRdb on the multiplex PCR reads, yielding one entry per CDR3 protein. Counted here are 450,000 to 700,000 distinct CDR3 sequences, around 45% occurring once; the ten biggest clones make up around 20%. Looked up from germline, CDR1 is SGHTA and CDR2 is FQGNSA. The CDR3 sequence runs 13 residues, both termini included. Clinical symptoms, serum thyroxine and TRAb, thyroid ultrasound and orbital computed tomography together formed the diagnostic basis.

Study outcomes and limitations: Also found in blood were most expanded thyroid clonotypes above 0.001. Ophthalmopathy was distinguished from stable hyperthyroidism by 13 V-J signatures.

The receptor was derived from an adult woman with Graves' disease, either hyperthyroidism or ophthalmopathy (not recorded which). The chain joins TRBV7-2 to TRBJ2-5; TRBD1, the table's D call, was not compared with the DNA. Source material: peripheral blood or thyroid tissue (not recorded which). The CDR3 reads CASSPSQQGTGSI.